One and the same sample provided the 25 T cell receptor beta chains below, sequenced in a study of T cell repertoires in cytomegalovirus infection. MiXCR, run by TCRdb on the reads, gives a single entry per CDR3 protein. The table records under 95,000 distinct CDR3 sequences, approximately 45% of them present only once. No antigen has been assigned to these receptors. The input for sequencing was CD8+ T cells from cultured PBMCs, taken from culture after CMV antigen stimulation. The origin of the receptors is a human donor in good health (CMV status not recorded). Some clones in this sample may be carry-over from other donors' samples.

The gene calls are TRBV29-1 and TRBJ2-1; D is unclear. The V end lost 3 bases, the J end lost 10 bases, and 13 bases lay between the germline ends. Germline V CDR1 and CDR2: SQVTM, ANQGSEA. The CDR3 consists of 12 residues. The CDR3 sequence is CSVEVSRQEQFF. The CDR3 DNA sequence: TGCAGCGTTGAGGTGAGCCGACAAGAGCAGTTCTTC.

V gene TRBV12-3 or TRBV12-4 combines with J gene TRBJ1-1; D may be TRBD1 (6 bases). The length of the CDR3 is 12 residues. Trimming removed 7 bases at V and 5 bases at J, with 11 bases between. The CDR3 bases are TGTGCCAGCACCAAGGGGGGTACTGAAGCTTTCTTT. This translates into CASTKGGTEAFF.

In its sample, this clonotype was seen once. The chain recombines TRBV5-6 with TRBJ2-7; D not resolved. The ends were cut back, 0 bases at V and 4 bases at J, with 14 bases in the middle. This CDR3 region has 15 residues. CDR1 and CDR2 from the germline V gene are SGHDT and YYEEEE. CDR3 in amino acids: CASSLAVEQWYEQYF. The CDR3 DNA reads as TGTGCCAGCAGCTTGGCCGTGGAACAATGGTACGAGCAGTACTTC.

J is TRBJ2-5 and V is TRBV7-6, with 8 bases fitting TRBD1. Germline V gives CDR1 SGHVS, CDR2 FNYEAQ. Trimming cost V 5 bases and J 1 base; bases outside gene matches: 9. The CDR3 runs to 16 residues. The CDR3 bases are TGTGCCAGCAGCACACGGACAGGGCACACCCAAGAGACCCAGTACTTC. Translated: CASSTRTGHTQETQYF.

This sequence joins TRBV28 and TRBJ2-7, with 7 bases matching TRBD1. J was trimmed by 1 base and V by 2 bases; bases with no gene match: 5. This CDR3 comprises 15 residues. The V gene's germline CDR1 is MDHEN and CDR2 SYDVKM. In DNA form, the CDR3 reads TGTGCCAGCAGTTTAAGGGACAGCTTTTCCTACGAGCAGTACTTC. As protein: CASSLRDSFSYEQYF.

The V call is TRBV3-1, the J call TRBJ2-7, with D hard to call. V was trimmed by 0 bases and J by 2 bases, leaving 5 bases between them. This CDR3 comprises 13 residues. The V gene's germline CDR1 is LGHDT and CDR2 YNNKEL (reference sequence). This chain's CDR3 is CASSQELAYEQYF. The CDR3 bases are TGTGCCAGCAGCCAAGAATTAGCCTACGAGCAGTACTTC.

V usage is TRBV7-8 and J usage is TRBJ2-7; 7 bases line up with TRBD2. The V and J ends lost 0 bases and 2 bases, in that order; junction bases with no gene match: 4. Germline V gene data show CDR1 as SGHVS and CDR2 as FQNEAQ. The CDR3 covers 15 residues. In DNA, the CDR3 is TGTGCCAGCAGCTTAGCCAGCGGGGAAACCTACGAGCAGTACTTC. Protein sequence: CASSLASGETYEQYF. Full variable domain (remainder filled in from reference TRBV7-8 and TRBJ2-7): GAGVSQSPRYKVAKRGQDVALRCDPISGHVSLFWYQQALGQGPEFLTYFQNEAQLDKSGLPSDRFFAERPEGSVSTLKIQRTQQEDSAVYLCASSLASGETYEQYFGPGTRLTVT.

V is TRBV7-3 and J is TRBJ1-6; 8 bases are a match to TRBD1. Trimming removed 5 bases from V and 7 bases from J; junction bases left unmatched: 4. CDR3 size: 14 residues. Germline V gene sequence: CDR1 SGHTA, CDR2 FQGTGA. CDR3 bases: TGTGCCAGCAGCGAGCGACAGGGGAATTCACCCCTCCACTTT. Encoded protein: CASSERQGNSPLHF. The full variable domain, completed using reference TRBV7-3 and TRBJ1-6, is GAGVSQTPSNKVTEKGKYVELRCDPISGHTALYWYRQSLGQGPEFLIYFQGTGAADDSGLPNDRFFAVRPEGSVSTLKIQRTERGDSAVYLCASSERQGNSPLHFGNGTRLTVT.

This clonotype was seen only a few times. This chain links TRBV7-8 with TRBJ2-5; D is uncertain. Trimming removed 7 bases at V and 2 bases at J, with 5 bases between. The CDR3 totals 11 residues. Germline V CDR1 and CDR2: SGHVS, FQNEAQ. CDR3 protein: CASTFQETQYF. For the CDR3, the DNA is TGTGCCAGCACCTTTCAAGAGACCCAGTACTTC.

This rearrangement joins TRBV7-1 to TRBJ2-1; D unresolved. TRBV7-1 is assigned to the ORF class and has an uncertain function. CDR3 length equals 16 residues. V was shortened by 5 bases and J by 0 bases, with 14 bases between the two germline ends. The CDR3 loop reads CASSLTGLSSYNEQFF. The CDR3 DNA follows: TGTGCCAGCAGCCTGACGGGCCTGAGCTCCTACAATGAGCAGTTCTTC.

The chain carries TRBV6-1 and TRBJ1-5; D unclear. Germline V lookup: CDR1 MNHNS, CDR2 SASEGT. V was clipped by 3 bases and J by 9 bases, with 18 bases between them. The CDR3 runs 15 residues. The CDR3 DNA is TGTGCCAGCAGTGAGGAGCTGGTACGGAGTGGGCCCCAGCATTTT. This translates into CASSEELVRSGPQHF.

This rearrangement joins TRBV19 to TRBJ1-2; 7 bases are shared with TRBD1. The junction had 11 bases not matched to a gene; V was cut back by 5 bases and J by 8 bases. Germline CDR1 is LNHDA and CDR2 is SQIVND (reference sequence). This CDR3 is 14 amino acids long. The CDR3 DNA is TGTGCCAGTAGTCCCCGGGACAGTTCTCCGGGCTACACCTTC. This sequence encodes CASSPRDSSPGYTF.

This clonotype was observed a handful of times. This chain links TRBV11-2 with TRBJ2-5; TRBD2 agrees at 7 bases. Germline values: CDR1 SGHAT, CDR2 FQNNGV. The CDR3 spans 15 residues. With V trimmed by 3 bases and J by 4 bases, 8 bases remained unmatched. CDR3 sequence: CASSFNGGGGETQYF. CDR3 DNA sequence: TGTGCCAGCAGCTTCAACGGCGGGGGAGGAGAGACCCAGTACTTC.

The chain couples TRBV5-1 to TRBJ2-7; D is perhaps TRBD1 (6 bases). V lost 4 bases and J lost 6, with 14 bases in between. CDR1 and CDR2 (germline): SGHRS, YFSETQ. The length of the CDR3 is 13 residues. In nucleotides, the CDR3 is TGCGCCAGCAGCGGAACGGGACATCGCGAGCAGTACTTC. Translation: CASSGTGHREQYF.

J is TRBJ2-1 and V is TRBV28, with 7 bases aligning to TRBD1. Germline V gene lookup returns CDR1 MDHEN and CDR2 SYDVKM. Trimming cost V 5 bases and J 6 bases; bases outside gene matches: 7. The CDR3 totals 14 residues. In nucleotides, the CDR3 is TGTGCCAGCAGTCCCAGGGACAGTCCCAATGAGCAGTTCTTC. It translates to CASSPRDSPNEQFF.

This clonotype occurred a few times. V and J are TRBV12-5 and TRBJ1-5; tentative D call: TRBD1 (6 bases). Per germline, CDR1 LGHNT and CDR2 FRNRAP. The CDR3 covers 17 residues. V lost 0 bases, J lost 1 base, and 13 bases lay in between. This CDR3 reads CASGLVIRTESNQPQHF. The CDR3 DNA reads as TGTGCTAGTGGTTTGGTAATTCGGACAGAGAGCAATCAGCCCCAGCATTTT. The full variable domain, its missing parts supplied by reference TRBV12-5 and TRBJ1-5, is DARVTQTPRHKVTEMGQEVTMRCQPILGHNTVFWYRQTMMQGLELLAYFRNRAPLDDSGMPKDRFSAEMPDATLATLKIQPSEPRDSAVYFCASGLVIRTESNQPQHFGDGTRLSIL.

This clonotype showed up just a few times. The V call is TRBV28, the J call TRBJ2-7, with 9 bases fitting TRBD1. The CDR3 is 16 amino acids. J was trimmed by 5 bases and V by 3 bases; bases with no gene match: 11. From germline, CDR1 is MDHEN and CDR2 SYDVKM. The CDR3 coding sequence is TGTGCCAGCAGTTTTCCAACTCACCGGGACAGGGACGAGCAGTACTTC. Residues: CASSFPTHRDRDEQYF.

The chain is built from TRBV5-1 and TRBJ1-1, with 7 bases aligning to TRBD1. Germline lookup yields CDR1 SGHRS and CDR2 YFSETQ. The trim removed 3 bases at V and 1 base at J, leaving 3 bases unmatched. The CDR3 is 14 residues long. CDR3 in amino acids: CASSSDRRNTEAFF. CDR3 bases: TGCGCCAGCAGCTCGGACAGGCGGAACACTGAAGCTTTCTTT.

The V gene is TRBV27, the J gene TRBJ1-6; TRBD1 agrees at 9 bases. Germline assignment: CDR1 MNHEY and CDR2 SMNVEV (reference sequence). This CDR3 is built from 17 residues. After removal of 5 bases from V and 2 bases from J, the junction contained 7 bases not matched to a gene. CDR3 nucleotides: TGTGCCAGCAGTCAGTCGGACAGGGGCACCTATAATTCACCCCTCCACTTT. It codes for CASSQSDRGTYNSPLHF.

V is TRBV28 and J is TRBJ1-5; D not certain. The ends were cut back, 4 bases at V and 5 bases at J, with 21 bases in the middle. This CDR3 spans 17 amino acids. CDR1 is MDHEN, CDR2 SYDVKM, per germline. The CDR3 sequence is CASSSSTRRALYQPQHF. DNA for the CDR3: TGTGCCAGCAGTTCTAGTACCCGGCGGGCACTGTATCAGCCCCAGCATTTT.

The CDR3 region is CASSFNYLEEDTQYF. For the CDR3, the DNA is TGTGCCAGCAGCTTTAATTATCTGGAGGAGGATACGCAGTATTTT. The genes are TRBV7-6 and TRBJ2-3; tentative D call: TRBD2 (5 bases). CDR3 length: 15 residues. Per the germline V gene, CDR1 is SGHVS and CDR2 is FNYEAQ. Trimming shortened V by 3 bases and J by 6 bases, and 16 bases separated the two germline ends.

In DNA form, the CDR3 reads TGTGCCAGCAGTCCCGCTGACACGATTGGAGAGACCCAGTACTTC. Amino acids: CASSPADTIGETQYF. The V gene is TRBV6-5, the J gene TRBJ2-5; D gene ambiguous. The germline CDR1 and CDR2 sequences are MNHEY and SVGAGI. The CDR3 length is 15 residues. The V and J ends lost 5 bases and 4 bases respectively, with 17 bases between them.

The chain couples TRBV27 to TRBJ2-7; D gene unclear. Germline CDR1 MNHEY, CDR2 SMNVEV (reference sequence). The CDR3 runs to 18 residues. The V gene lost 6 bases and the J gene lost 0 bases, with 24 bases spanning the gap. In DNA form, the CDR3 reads TGTGCCAGCAGCCTCAGCTTTGGAGAGAATCCTATCTCCTACGAGCAGTACTTC. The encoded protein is CASSLSFGENPISYEQYF.

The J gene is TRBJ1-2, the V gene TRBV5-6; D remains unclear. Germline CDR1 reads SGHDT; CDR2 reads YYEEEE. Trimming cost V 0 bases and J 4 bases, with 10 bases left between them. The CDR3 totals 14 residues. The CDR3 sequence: CASSLGVGAYGYTF. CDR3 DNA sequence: TGTGCCAGCAGCTTGGGAGTGGGAGCCTATGGCTACACCTTC. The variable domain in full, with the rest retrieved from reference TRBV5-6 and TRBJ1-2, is DAGVTQSPTHLIKTRGQQVTLRCSPKSGHDTVSWYQQALGQGPQFIFQYYEEEERQRGNFPDRFSGHQFPNYSSELNVNALLLGDSALYLCASSLGVGAYGYTFGSGTRLTVV.

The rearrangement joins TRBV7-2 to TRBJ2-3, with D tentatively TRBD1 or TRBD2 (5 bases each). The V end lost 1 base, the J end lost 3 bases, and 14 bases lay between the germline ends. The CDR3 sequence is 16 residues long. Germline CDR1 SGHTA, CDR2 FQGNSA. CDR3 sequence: CASSLVPRGVTDTQYF. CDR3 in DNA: TGTGCCAGCAGCTTAGTTCCCCGGGGCGTAACAGATACGCAGTATTTT.